The following is a TCR beta chain sequence with its context. Its antigen is undetermined. The entry originates in a study of shared clonotypes between healthy human individuals. Study summary: CD4 naive and memory got three plates each, CD8 naive two, CD8 memory one. The study's findings and limits: Shared across several donors were roughly 4.8% of the naive CD4 clonotypes. Generally, naive subsets came out with larger estimated richness than memory subsets.

Trimming stripped 0 bases from V and 1 base from J, with 9 bases between. CDR1 is ENHRY and CDR2 is SYGVKD in the germline V gene. CDR3 size: 15 residues. Only in-frame clones appear in the TCRdb table, and some are missing; sequencing was by immunoSEQ multiplex PCR. The sample comprises about 690,000 clones, about 90% of which are singletons, and 34% rests with the top ten. Source material: memory CD8+ T cells from PBMCs. The sample's subset: CD45RO+ cells pooled with CCR7-negative TemRA cells. The chain combines TRBV10-3 with TRBJ1-1; a possible D gene is TRBD1 (5 bases). This clonotype was sampled from a man younger than 30 in good health. Some clones in this sample may be carry-over from other donors' samples. Here the CDR3 DNA reads TGTGCCATCAGTGAGTCGGGGCAGTCGAACACTGAAGCTTTCTTT. Its protein is CAISESGQSNTEAFF.